This TCR beta chain was sequenced in a study of glioma-infiltrating T cells. The germline V gene has CDR1 SQVTM and CDR2 ANQGSEA. The CDR3 is 13 amino acids. V dropped 5 bases and J dropped 5 bases, with 15 bases sitting between them. The iRepertoire nested amplicon-rescue multiplex PCR amplified TCR alpha and beta CDR3s from RNA. TCRdb re-analysed the multiplex PCR reads in MiXCR, keeping a single row per CDR3 protein. The data contain around 190,000 distinct CDR3 sequences, around 40% of them singletons. Sequences were obtained from glioma tissue, nonneoplastic brain tissue, or PBMCs (not recorded which). The chain links TRBV29-1 to TRBJ2-5; D may match TRBD1 or TRBD2 (5 bases each). The sequence came from a human donor with low-grade glioma or glioblastoma, undergoing nonglioma brain surgery, or in good health (not recorded which). The CDR3 here is CSVNPDGTETQYF. The DNA of the CDR3 is TGCAGCGTTAACCCCGACGGGACGGAGACCCAGTACTTC.